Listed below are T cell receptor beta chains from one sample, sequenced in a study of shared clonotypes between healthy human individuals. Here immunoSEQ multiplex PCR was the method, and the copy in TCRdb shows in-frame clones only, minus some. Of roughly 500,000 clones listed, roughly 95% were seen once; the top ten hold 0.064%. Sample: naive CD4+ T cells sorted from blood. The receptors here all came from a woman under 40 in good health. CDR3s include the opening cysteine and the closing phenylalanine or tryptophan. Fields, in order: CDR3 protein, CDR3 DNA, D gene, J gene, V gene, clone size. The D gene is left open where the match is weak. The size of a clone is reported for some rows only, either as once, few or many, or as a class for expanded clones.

CASSFGENTEAFF TGTGCCAGCAGTTTCGGGGAGAACACTGAAGCTTTCTTT - TRBJ1-1 TRBV28 -
CASSELIAGYNEQFF TGTGCCAGCAGTGAATTGATAGCGGGCTACAATGAGCAGTTCTTC TRBD2 TRBJ2-1 TRBV2 -
CASSESLAGGQYEQYF TGCGCCAGCAGTGAATCGCTAGCGGGAGGTCAATACGAGCAGTACTTC TRBD2 TRBJ2-7 TRBV10-1 -
CASSGASGTLTQYF TGTGCCAGCAGTGGAGCTAGCGGGACCTTGACACAGTATTTT TRBD2 TRBJ2-3 TRBV6-5 -
CASSEAGTPEDIQYF TGTGCCAGCAGTGAAGCTGGGACCCCGGAGGACATTCAGTACTTC - TRBJ2-4 TRBV6-1 -
CASSLSSGGADKNIQYF TGTGCCAGCAGTTTATCCTCGGGAGGGGCGGACAAAAACATTCAGTACTTC TRBD2 TRBJ2-4 TRBV28 -
CASSISADYEQYF TGTGCCAGTAGTATTAGTGCGGACTACGAGCAGTACTTC - TRBJ2-7 TRBV19 -
CASRALAGGPAGELFF TGTGCCAGCAGAGCCCTAGCGGGAGGGCCCGCCGGGGAGCTGTTTTTT TRBD2 TRBJ2-2 TRBV6-6 once
CASSPGGAREKLFF TGCGCCAGCAGCCCCGGGGGGGCGCGTGAAAAACTGTTTTTT - TRBJ1-4 TRBV4-1 -
CAWQTSSGYTF TGTGCCTGGCAAACAAGTTCAGGCTACACCTTC - TRBJ1-2 TRBV30 -
CASSPPTSHEQYF TGTGCCAGCAGCCCCCCGACTAGCCACGAGCAGTACTTC TRBD2 TRBJ2-7 TRBV7-2 -